This T cell receptor beta chain was obtained from a study of shared clonotypes between healthy human individuals. Study findings and constraints: Unshared clonotypes carried lower generation probabilities than those common to all four donors.

As regards this clone: The antigen is not known.

There are 14 residues in the CDR3. CDR1 and CDR2 from the germline V gene are MNHNY and SVGAGI (reference sequence). The V end lost 2 bases, the J end lost 4 bases, and 9 bases lay between the germline ends. TCRdb keeps only in-frame clones here, not all; method: immunoSEQ multiplex PCR. The profile shows around 350,000 clones, around 67% of them singletons. Splitting of CD4+ cells produced CD45RA+ naive and CD45RA-negative memory subsets. The sample was memory CD4+ T cells sorted from blood. Indicated subset: CD45RA-negative fraction. The chain joins TRBV6-6 to TRBJ1-5; D ambiguous. The receptor was derived from a man younger than 40 in good health. Written as DNA, the CDR3 is TGTGCCAGCAGTTACGCCCGGGGAAATCAGCCCCAGCATTTT. Its protein product is CASSYARGNQPQHF.